This TCR beta chain came from a study of T cell repertoires in cytomegalovirus infection. A few counts support this clonotype. Its cognate antigen is unknown. TCRdb called the reads again in MiXCR, with one record for every CDR3 protein. The sample lists 300,000 to 400,000 distinct CDR3 sequences; around 29% were seen once. This sequence originates from a human donor in good health (CMV status not recorded). Some clones in this sample may be carry-over from other donors' samples. The specimen was cultured PBMCs, collected from culture after CMV antigen stimulation.

The DNA for the CDR3 is TGTGCCAGCAGCTTAGCGATAGGACTAGTTGTCAATGAGCAGTTCTTC. Protein: CASSLAIGLVVNEQFF. The rearrangement links TRBV7-9 to TRBJ2-1, with 7 bases matching TRBD2. The V gene's germline CDR1 is SEHNR and CDR2 FQNEAQ (reference sequence). The CDR3 is 16 amino acids. Losses at the gene ends were 0 bases for V and 6 bases for J; bases not matched to a gene: 8.